This T cell receptor beta chain was sequenced for a study of shared clonotypes between healthy human individuals. In the study overall: Those who served as donors were two women and three men between the ages of 18 and 49. Study results and caveats: Shared clonotypes: about 5.3% naive CD4, about 4% naive CD8, 2.3% memory CD4, about 0.4% memory CD8.

Turning to this clone: No antigen is known for it.

Per the authors' pipeline: ImmunoSEQ output held junction-only sequences without quality scores, so filtering differed. Method: immunoSEQ multiplex PCR; TCRdb's copy keeps in-frame clones and lacks some. V, J and clone size are taken as reported in that table, and D and trimming were inferred from the DNA itself. This sample has about 2.4 million clones, with around nine tenths found just once. The V and J ends lost 8 bases and 7 bases respectively, with 23 bases between them. This CDR3 spans 15 amino acids. Germline CDR1 and CDR2: ENHRY and SYGVKD. This clonotype was sampled from a man aged 18 to 30 in good health. Sequenced input: naive CD4+ T cells sorted from blood. The subset here: CD45RA+ positively selected. The genes are TRBV10-3 and TRBJ2-5; perhaps D is TRBD1 or TRBD2 (6 bases each). The CDR3 region is CAIAEGGRGDGTQYF. The CDR3 DNA reads as TGTGCCATCGCCGAGGGGGGAAGAGGGGACGGGACCCAGTACTTC.